The 21 T cell receptor beta chains listed next were all sequenced from one sample in a study of Tregs in tolerant kidney transplant recipients. Recipients received nonmyeloablative bone marrow transplants from related graft donors, with transient mixed chimerism. TCRdb's table, derived via immunoSEQ multiplex PCR, lists solely in-frame clones and lacks some. This table holds about 22,000 clones, approximately 84% found once. Sequencing was performed on CD8+ T cells from blood (PBMCs), taken 6 months after the transplant. The receptors here all came from a human patient who received a combined kidney and bone marrow transplant. Some T cells here may be from the graft donor.

This clone has only one observation. The chain uses TRBV29-1 and TRBJ1-2; D is perhaps TRBD1 (5 bases). Looked up from germline, CDR1 is SQVTM and CDR2 is ANQGSEA. CDR3 length: 12 amino acids. The V end lost 0 bases, the J end lost 12 bases, and 14 bases lay between the germline ends. This CDR3 is CSVEDEGQGDTF. CDR3 coding DNA: TGCAGCGTTGAAGATGAAGGCCAAGGGGACACCTTC.

The chain has TRBV4-1 and TRBJ2-7; D is perhaps TRBD1 (6 bases). The V and J ends lost 4 bases and 5 bases respectively, with 9 bases between them. Germline CDR1 and CDR2: MGHRA and YSYEKL. The CDR3 has 12 amino acids. The DNA of the CDR3 is TGCGCCAGCAGCCCACAGGGCGACGAGCAGTACTTC. This encodes CASSPQGDEQYF.

The V call is TRBV7-9, the J call TRBJ1-1; the match to TRBD1 covers 7 bases. In germline, CDR1 is SEHNR, CDR2 FQNEAQ (reference sequence). The CDR3 spans 16 residues. After removal of 6 bases from V and 1 base from J, the junction contained 11 bases not matched to a gene. CDR3 DNA: TGTGCCAGCAGTGAATCCCTCCACAGGGGGAACACTGAAGCTTTCTTT. This gives the protein CASSESLHRGNTEAFF.

This sequence joins TRBV4-2 and TRBJ2-5, with D possibly TRBD2 on 6 matching bases. The germline CDR1 and CDR2 sequences are LGHNA and YNFKEQ. Trimming removed 1 base at V and 4 bases at J, with 13 bases between. CDR3 length equals 15 residues. The CDR3 nucleotides are TGTGCCAGCAGCCAAGGTGGGGGGAGTGGAGAGACCCAGTACTTC. Its translation: CASSQGGGSGETQYF.

J is TRBJ2-7 and V is TRBV5-4, with TRBD2 identical over 9 bases. The CDR3 runs to 13 residues. Trimming at V came to 7 bases and at J to 4 bases, leaving 6 bases not matched to a gene. Germline loops: CDR1 SGHNT, CDR2 YYREEE (reference sequence). The CDR3 nucleotides read TGTGCCAGCCTAGCGGGGCCTGGTTACGAGCAGTACTTC. This sequence encodes CASLAGPGYEQYF.

This chain's CDR3 is CASSQERGYSYEQYF. The CDR3 DNA is TGTGCCAGCAGTCAAGAGCGGGGGTACTCCTACGAGCAGTACTTC. The genes are TRBV27 and TRBJ2-7, with TRBD2 identical over 8 bases. Germline assignment: CDR1 MNHEY and CDR2 SMNVEV (reference sequence). Trimming took 5 bases from V and 0 from J; bases not matched to a gene: 6. The CDR3 has 15 residues.

Comments on this clone: Relative to the germline gene, one junction end is altered; a read error may explain this. Within the sample, other DNA sequences also encode this same CDR3. The gene calls are TRBV30 and TRBJ1-6; TRBD1 matches 7 bases. The CDR3 runs to 14 residues. The germline V gene has CDR1 GTSNPN and CDR2 SVGIG (reference sequence). The DNA for the CDR3 is TGTGCCTGGAGTGGCGGGACAGCAAATTCCCCCCTCCACTTT. Protein product: CAWSGGTANSPLHF.

The chain employs TRBV7-9 and TRBJ2-3, with D possibly TRBD2 on 7 matching bases. V was clipped by 2 bases and J by 6 bases, with 9 bases between them. This CDR3 is 13 amino acids long. Germline values: CDR1 SEHNR, CDR2 FQNEAQ (reference sequence). CDR3 bases: TGTGCCAGCAGCTTAAGGGGGGGTGATACGCAGTATTTT. Amino acid sequence: CASSLRGGDTQYF.

The chain is built from TRBV4-2 and TRBJ2-7, with TRBD1 matching over 7 bases. The J segment lost 3 bases and the V segment lost 1 base, leaving 9 bases of the junction unmatched. This CDR3 comprises 16 residues. Germline CDR1 LGHNA, CDR2 YNFKEQ. CDR3 bases: TGTGCCAGCAGCCAAGGTGTGGGGACAGCCAGCTACGAGCAGTACTTC. Amino acid sequence: CASSQGVGTASYEQYF.

V and J are TRBV13 and TRBJ2-2, with 15 bases matching TRBD2. The length of the CDR3 is 19 residues. With V trimmed by 5 bases and J by 4 bases, 11 bases remained unmatched. Germline values: CDR1 PRHDT, CDR2 FYEKMQ (reference sequence). The CDR3 DNA reads as TGTGCCAGCAGCCGGGAAGGGACTAGCGGGGGGCCAATCACCGGGGAGCTGTTTTTT. Its translation: CASSREGTSGGPITGELFF.

The chain has TRBV6-1 and TRBJ2-3, with 11 bases matching TRBD2. This CDR3 is 14 amino acids long. The V gene end was trimmed by 5 bases and the J gene end by 6 bases; junction bases not matched to a gene: 4. Germline V gene lookup returns CDR1 MNHNS and CDR2 SASEGT. The CDR3 reads CASSNSGGADTQYF. The CDR3 nucleotides are TGTGCCAGCAGTAATAGCGGGGGGGCCGATACGCAGTATTTT.

The chain has TRBV29-1 and TRBJ2-7, with D perhaps matching TRBD2 (6 bases). The CDR3 is 14 residues long. From germline, CDR1 is SQVTM and CDR2 ANQGSEA. Trimming cost V 3 bases and J 5 bases, with 17 bases left between them. The CDR3 region is CSVDGGTRLDEQYF. DNA for the CDR3: TGCAGCGTTGATGGGGGGACGCGGTTGGACGAGCAGTACTTC.

The chain couples TRBV1 to TRBJ2-3; the table's D call, TRBD2, was not checked against the DNA. TRBV1 is annotated as a pseudogene. CDR3 length: 16 amino acids. CDR3 region: CTSSQLTSGSTDTQYF. In nucleotides, the CDR3 is TGCACCAGCAGCCAGTTGACTAGCGGTAGCACAGATACGCAGTATTTT.

The V gene is TRBV2, the J gene TRBJ2-5; D is perhaps TRBD2 (6 bases). The germline V gene has CDR1 SNHLY and CDR2 FYNNEI. V shed 6 bases and J shed 11 bases, with 19 bases lying between them. The CDR3 has 13 amino acids. The CDR3 here is CASRPTGLPGQYF. The CDR3 DNA follows: TGTGCCAGCAGGCCGACGGGACTGCCAGGACAGTACTTC. Variable domain in full (rest from reference TRBV2 and TRBJ2-5): EPEVTQTPSHQVTQMGQEVILRCVPISNHLYFYWYRQILGQKVEFLVSFYNNEISEKSEIFDDQFSVERPDGSNFTLKIRSTKLEDSAMYFCASRPTGLPGQYFGPGTRLLVL.

V is TRBV11-3 and J is TRBJ1-3, with D tentatively TRBD1 (6 bases). Looked up from germline, CDR1 is SGHNT and CDR2 is YENEEA. The CDR3 is made up of 15 amino acids. Trimming took 4 bases from V and 2 from J, leaving 12 bases between them. The CDR3 here is CASSSLQGTGNTIYF. CDR3 in DNA: TGTGCCAGCAGCTCGTTACAGGGAACTGGAAACACCATATATTTT.

V gene TRBV9 combines with J gene TRBJ2-2; weak D call: TRBD1 (6 bases). Germline-derived CDR1 and CDR2 are SGDLS and YYNGEE. The CDR3 has 14 residues. Between the trimmed V and J ends, which lost 3 bases and 7 bases, there was a span of 13 bases. The CDR3 region is CASSAATGFGELFF. CDR3 coding DNA: TGTGCCAGCAGCGCAGCTACAGGGTTCGGGGAGCTGTTTTTT. The variable domain in full, completed from reference TRBV9 and TRBJ2-2, reads DSGVTQTPKHLITATGQRVTLRCSPRSGDLSVYWYQQSLDQGLQFLIQYYNGEERAKGNILERFSAQQFPDLHSELNLSSLELGDSALYFCASSAATGFGELFFGEGSRLTVL.

This chain connects TRBV5-5 to TRBJ2-1, with TRBD2 identical over 8 bases. Germline CDR1 reads SGHKS; CDR2 reads YYEKEE (reference sequence). The CDR3 covers 15 residues. Trimming cost V 3 bases and J 6 bases; bases outside gene matches: 8. In nucleotides, the CDR3 is TGTGCCAGCAGCTCCGAACCGGGACTAGTCAATGAGCAGTTCTTC. It encodes CASSSEPGLVNEQFF.

This chain joins TRBV7-2 and TRBJ2-7; 12 positions agree with TRBD2. From germline, CDR1 is SGHTA and CDR2 FQGNSA. Trimming cost V 5 bases and J 4 bases; bases outside gene matches: 12. CDR3 length equals 17 residues. As DNA, the CDR3 is TGTGCCAGCAGCACCTCGACTAGCGGGAGTAGATCATACGAGCAGTACTTC. As protein: CASSTSTSGSRSYEQYF.

The chain has TRBV20-1 and TRBJ1-1; D is uncertain. The CDR3 consists of 10 residues. The V gene lost 7 bases and the J gene lost 6 bases, with 9 bases spanning the gap. Germline CDR1 DFQATT, CDR2 SNEGSKA (reference sequence). The DNA for the CDR3 is TGCAGTGTGGGTACAGCTGAAGCTTTCTTT. Its translation: CSVGTAEAFF.

The chain combines TRBV5-6 with TRBJ2-1; 8 bases fit TRBD2. CDR3 length equals 15 residues. Germline-derived CDR1 and CDR2 are SGHDT and YYEEEE. V was clipped by 0 bases and J by 6 bases; unmatched bases: 5. This chain's CDR3 is CASSLDSGISNEQFF. Written as DNA, the CDR3 is TGTGCCAGCAGCTTGGATAGCGGGATAAGCAATGAGCAGTTCTTC.

The chain links TRBV12-5 to TRBJ2-1; D gene unclear. There are 12 residues in the CDR3. CDR1 and CDR2 (germline): LGHNT, FRNRAP. V lost 1 base, J lost 6 bases, and 4 bases lay in between. CDR3 coding DNA: TGTGCTAGTGGTTTGGGGAGCAATGAGCAGTTCTTC. This sequence encodes CASGLGSNEQFF. Based on the CDR3 plus reference TRBV12-5 and TRBJ2-1, the full variable domain is DARVTQTPRHKVTEMGQEVTMRCQPILGHNTVFWYRQTMMQGLELLAYFRNRAPLDDSGMPKDRFSAEMPDATLATLKIQPSEPRDSAVYFCASGLGSNEQFFGPGTRLTVL.